These T cell receptor beta chains were read from a single sample in a study of blood T cell repertoires in COVID-19. Assay: immunoSEQ multiplex PCR; the TCRdb copy retains only in-frame clones and omits some. The table records 120,000 or so clones, about 77% of them present only once. Sequencing was done on a sample of peripheral blood. These receptor sequences come from a human donor in a cohort sampled during active COVID-19. Both conserved end residues are part of each CDR3. D genes are given only for firm matches. Clone size is given for some rows only: seen once, a few or many times, or a class if the clone is expanded.

j_gene	abundance	d_gene	v_gene	CDR3nt	CDR3aa
TRBJ2-1	-	-	TRBV18	TGTGCCAGCTCACCCCCCGGACAGAGGTACAATGAGCAGTTCTTC	CASSPPGQRYNEQFF
TRBJ1-6	few	-	TRBV10-2	TGCGCCAGCGGAGTCTCCTATAATTCACCCCTCCACTTT	CASGVSYNSPLHF
TRBJ2-1	-	-	TRBV20-1	TGCAGTGCGAGTAGACAGAAGGCCTACAATGAGCAGTTCTTC	CSASRQKAYNEQFF
TRBJ1-4	-	-	TRBV28	TGTGCCAGCAGTTTTAGACACGGAAATGAAAAACTGTTTTTT	CASSFRHGNEKLFF
TRBJ2-5	-	TRBD1	TRBV7-2	TGTGCCAGCAGCTCCCGGGACAGGGGAGAACAAGAGACCCAGTACTTC	CASSSRDRGEQETQYF
TRBJ1-1	-	TRBD1	TRBV2	TGTGCCAGCAGTGAAAGGGGGCCGACGACTGAAGCTTTCTTT	CASSERGPTTEAFF
TRBJ2-5	-	-	TRBV5-5	TGTGCCAGCACCCCCCGAGCCAGACTACAAGAGACCCAGTACTTC	CASTPRARLQETQYF
TRBJ2-2	-	TRBD2	TRBV6-6	TGTGCCAGCAGTTATCGGGGGGGGAACACCGGGGAGCTGTTTTTT	CASSYRGGNTGELFF
TRBJ2-3	-	-	TRBV27	TGTGCCAGCAGTCCCCCGACGAGGGGAGGTGGGCAGTATTTT	CASSPPTRGGGQYF
TRBJ2-1	-	-	TRBV6-5	TGTGCCAGCAGTTACACCGGTGAGCAGTTCTTC	CASSYTGEQFF
TRBJ1-1	few	TRBD1	TRBV9	TGTGCCAGCAGCGTGGGGGACAGGTTGAACACTGAAGCTTTCTTT	CASSVGDRLNTEAFF
TRBJ2-3	-	TRBD2	TRBV2	TGTGCCAGCATGTCAGCTAGCGGGGGGACAGATACGCAGTATTTT	CASMSASGGTDTQYF
TRBJ2-4	-	TRBD1	TRBV2	TGTGCCAGCAGTGAGCTGCAGGGGGAAAACATTCAGTACTTC	CASSELQGENIQYF
TRBJ2-2	-	-	TRBV19	TGTGCCAGTAGCTACAACACCGGGGAGCTGTTTTTT	CASSYNTGELFF
TRBJ1-2	-	TRBD1	TRBV11-3	TGTGCCAGCAGCCCAGACAGGGGGAAGGAGACCTTC	CASSPDRGKETF
TRBJ1-2	-	-	TRBV24-1	TGTGCCACCAGTGACCCCGGACAGAATGGCTACACCTTC	CATSDPGQNGYTF
TRBJ2-3	-	TRBD2	TRBV5-6	TGTGCCAGCAGCGCTAGCGGGGGTAATACAGATACGCAGTATTTT	CASSASGGNTDTQYF
TRBJ1-4	-	TRBD1	TRBV19	TGTGCCAGTAGTCGGGGACAGCGGGAAAAACTGTTTTTT	CASSRGQREKLFF
TRBJ1-1	-	TRBD1	TRBV5-1	TGCGCCAGCAGCATCGGGACAGACGTCCTCGGAGCTTTCTTT	CASSIGTDVLGAFF
TRBJ2-7	-	-	TRBV18	TGTGCCAGCTCACCACTGGCAGGGGAGTACGAGCAGTACTTC	CASSPLAGEYEQYF
TRBJ2-2	-	-	TRBV20-1	TGCAGTGCTAGTTTCAGAACAAACACCGGGGAGCTGTTTTTT	CSASFRTNTGELFF
TRBJ1-2	-	-	TRBV28	TGTGCCAGCAGTTTCGCCGGGAGGGGCTATGGCTACACCTTC	CASSFAGRGYGYTF
TRBJ2-3	many	TRBD2	TRBV28	TGTGCCAGCAGTTTAGGCGGGAGTACTTATACGCAGTATTTT	CASSLGGSTYTQYF
TRBJ1-2	-	TRBD1	TRBV12-3/TRBV12-4	TGTGCCAGCAGTCAGACAGGGGCCTATGGCTACACCTTC	CASSQTGAYGYTF
TRBJ1-2	-	-	TRBV29-1	TGCAGCGTTGAACAGGGATACTACACCTTC	CSVEQGYYTF
TRBJ2-1	once	-	TRBV5-1	TGCGCCAGCAGCTTGGAGTCACTGTCCTACAATGAGCAGTTCTTC	CASSLESLSYNEQFF
TRBJ1-6	-	-	TRBV6-6	TGTGCCAGCGATGGACAGAACTTCGAACCCCTCCACTTT	CASDGQNFEPLHF
TRBJ2-5	-	-	TRBV30	TGTGCCTGGGGACTTGGAGGAGGGGCGGAGACCCAGTACTTC	CAWGLGGGAETQYF
TRBJ1-2	-	-	TRBV5-1	TGCGCCAGCAGCCTCCTAGGGGACACCCAATATGGCTACACCTTC	CASSLLGDTQYGYTF
TRBJ2-3	-	TRBD2	TRBV28	TGTGCCAGCAGTTTGGGGCGGGGGAGCGGGGAACAAACCGGTATCCCAGATACGCAGTATTTT	CASSLGRGSGEQTGIPDTQYF
TRBJ2-7	few	TRBD1	TRBV15	TGTGCCACCAGCAGGGCCCGGACAGGGACCTACGAGCAGTACTTC	CATSRARTGTYEQYF
TRBJ1-1	-	-	TRBV11-2	TGTGCCAGCAGTCAGGGGATGAACACTGAAGCTTTCTTT	CASSQGMNTEAFF
TRBJ2-3	once	-	TRBV5-1	TGCGCCAGCAGTAGACAGGATACGCAGTATTTT	CASSRQDTQYF
TRBJ1-2	-	TRBD1	TRBV14	TGTGCCAGCAGCCAAGCCGATAAGGGGGCGAGAGGCTACACCTTC	CASSQADKGARGYTF
TRBJ1-5	-	-	TRBV6-1	TGTGCCAGCAGTGAAATCGTAGCGGGACATACCCAGCCCCAGCATTTT	CASSEIVAGHTQPQHF
TRBJ1-5	-	-	TRBV20-1	TGCAGTGCTAGTTCCGGACAGTTAAATCAGCCCCAGCATTTT	CSASSGQLNQPQHF
TRBJ1-2	-	-	TRBV9	TGTGCCAGCAGCGTAGGCCTGTACCGGGACTATGGCTACACCTTC	CASSVGLYRDYGYTF
TRBJ1-5	-	-	TRBV2	TGTGCCAGCAGTGTACAGACGAATCAGCCCCAGCATTTT	CASSVQTNQPQHF
TRBJ2-1	-	TRBD2	TRBV4-1	TGCGCCAGCAGGCTAGCGGCGAGCTCCTACAATGAGCAGTTCTTC	CASRLAASSYNEQFF
TRBJ2-1	-	TRBD2	TRBV7-2	TGTGCCAGCAGCGTACAGAGCGCGGGGGGCTCCGGGAATGAGCAGTTCTTC	CASSVQSAGGSGNEQFF
TRBJ1-4	once	-	TRBV28	TGTGCCAGCAGTGATCCCAGGGGTGAAAAACTGTTTTTT	CASSDPRGEKLFF
TRBJ1-1	-	-	TRBV27	TGTGCCAGCAGTTTAATACAGGGCACTGAAGCTTTCTTT	CASSLIQGTEAFF
TRBJ2-2	-	TRBD1	TRBV15	TGTGCCACCTACTCCGGGACAGGGGACACCGGGGAGCTGTTTTTT	CATYSGTGDTGELFF
TRBJ2-7	-	-	TRBV6-5	TGTGCCAGCGACCGCGGTAGCTCCTACGAGCAGTACTTC	CASDRGSSYEQYF
TRBJ1-2	-	-	TRBV12-5	TGTGCTAGTGGTTTGGTATGGGAGGCCGTCAACTATGGCTACACCTTC	CASGLVWEAVNYGYTF
TRBJ1-3	few	TRBD1	TRBV2	TGTGCCAGCAGTGAAGAGGAGACAGGGGGAAACACCATATATTTT	CASSEEETGGNTIYF
TRBJ2-6	-	-	TRBV3-1/TRBV3-2	TGTGCCAGCAGCCAGGCTGAGGTTCGTCGCTCTGGGGCCAACGTCCTGACTTTC	CASSQAEVRRSGANVLTF
TRBJ1-5	-	-	TRBV23-1	TGCGCCAGCAGTCAATCGCGTGATCAGCCCCAGCATTTT	CASSQSRDQPQHF
TRBJ1-1	-	TRBD1	TRBV7-2	TGTGCCAGCAGCTTAAAACAGGGGGCCACTGAAGCTTTCTTT	CASSLKQGATEAFF
TRBJ1-3	-	-	TRBV10-3	TGTGCCATCGGTAGTGGAAACACCATATATTTT	CAIGSGNTIYF
TRBJ2-3	-	TRBD2	TRBV3-1/TRBV3-2	TGTGCCAGCAGCCAAGATCCGGGGGGACTAGCGGCGCCCCGGCGACACAGATACGCAGTATTT	CASSQDPGGLAAPRRHRYAVF
TRBJ2-5	-	TRBD2	TRBV7-6	TGTGCCAGCAGCTTAGACAGTAGCGGGTTAACACAAGAGACCCAGTACTTC	CASSLDSSGLTQETQYF
TRBJ1-5	-	-	TRBV5-6	TGTGCCAGCAGCGCGTACAGGAGTAGCAATCAGCCCCAGCATTTT	CASSAYRSSNQPQHF
TRBJ2-6	-	-	TRBV15	TGTGCCACAGAACTTGGTCCTGGGGCCAACGTCCTGACTTTC	CATELGPGANVLTF